The rows below give T cell receptor beta chains drawn from one sample of a study of cytomegalovirus exposure and HLA in healthy donors. Some clones are missing from TCRdb's copy, which holds only in-frame ones; the method was immunoSEQ multiplex PCR. The sample holds about 63,000 clones; just under 95% are singletons and the top ten take 6.5% to 9%. The sequencing sample was made of PBMCs. These receptors were taken from a woman under 30 in good health and CMV-seropositive. CDR3s leave out the opening cysteine and the closing phenylalanine or tryptophan. The order of the fields is V gene, J gene, CDR3 protein.

V: TRBV7-9
J: TRBJ1-4
CDR3: ASSLPPGAQWAHNEKLF

V: TRBV11-2
J: TRBJ2-3
CDR3: ASSSKRVLGTDTQY

V: TRBV4-3
J: TRBJ1-4
CDR3: ASSQDPGEGEKLF

V: TRBV19
J: TRBJ1-4
CDR3: ASSPTQVMSEKLF

V: TRBV6-5
J: TRBJ2-1
CDR3: ASSYGQGSYNEQF

V: TRBV6-1
J: TRBJ1-1
CDR3: ASRPYRDRPEAF

V: TRBV10-3
J: TRBJ2-5
CDR3: AISGYGRALGETQY

V: TRBV11-2
J: TRBJ1-1
CDR3: ASSPPRGPFTEAF

V: TRBV28
J: TRBJ2-1
CDR3: ASGTSPTYNEQF

V: TRBV2
J: TRBJ2-3
CDR3: ASRGGTALRTDTQY

V: TRBV15
J: TRBJ2-5
CDR3: ATSRRYQETQY

V: TRBV10-3
J: TRBJ2-7
CDR3: AISAQHPGLAR

V: TRBV5-1
J: TRBJ2-4
CDR3: ASSPGGNSNIQY

V: TRBV27
J: TRBJ2-7
CDR3: ASSPSGEQY

V: TRBV28
J: TRBJ1-1
CDR3: ASSLTGTGRHTEAF

V: TRBV29-1
J: TRBJ2-1
CDR3: SDMTSGSANEQF

V: TRBV28
J: TRBJ1-4
CDR3: ASSLGQLNEKLF

V: TRBV28
J: TRBJ2-7
CDR3: ASSSRLAGRYEQY

V: TRBV7-2
J: TRBJ1-1
CDR3: ASSFAGGVDTEAF

V: TRBV9
J: TRBJ2-7
CDR3: ASSASYEQY

V: TRBV2
J: TRBJ2-1
CDR3: ASKRDRSSYNEQF

V: TRBV4-3
J: TRBJ2-7
CDR3: ASSQAFRDYEQY

V: TRBV5-6
J: TRBJ1-5
CDR3: ASSLGVGGSQPQH

V: TRBV7-9
J: TRBJ2-7
CDR3: ASSFGTSGISYEQY

V: TRBV4-1
J: TRBJ1-5
CDR3: ASSRILRGQPQH

V: TRBV30
J: TRBJ1-1
CDR3: AWRAGLSRFTEAF

V: TRBV18
J: TRBJ1-6
CDR3: ASSPSDRGDNSPLH

V: TRBV7-2
J: TRBJ2-2
CDR3: ASSRASTGLPGELF

V: TRBV6-6
J: TRBJ2-5
CDR3: ASSFGGAWETQY

V: TRBV6-6
J: TRBJ2-7
CDR3: ASSLDRGSSYEQY

V: TRBV6-5
J: TRBJ2-2
CDR3: ASTSQGANTGELF

V: TRBV27
J: TRBJ1-5
CDR3: ASSLYRPLLGVQPQH

V: TRBV6-5
J: TRBJ1-2
CDR3: ASSSRDRDYGYT

V: TRBV6-6
J: TRBJ2-7
CDR3: ASTPRGAYEQY

V: TRBV30
J: TRBJ2-1
CDR3: AWSGTGVLL

V: TRBV5-6
J: TRBJ2-5
CDR3: ASSPTGIAELKGTQY